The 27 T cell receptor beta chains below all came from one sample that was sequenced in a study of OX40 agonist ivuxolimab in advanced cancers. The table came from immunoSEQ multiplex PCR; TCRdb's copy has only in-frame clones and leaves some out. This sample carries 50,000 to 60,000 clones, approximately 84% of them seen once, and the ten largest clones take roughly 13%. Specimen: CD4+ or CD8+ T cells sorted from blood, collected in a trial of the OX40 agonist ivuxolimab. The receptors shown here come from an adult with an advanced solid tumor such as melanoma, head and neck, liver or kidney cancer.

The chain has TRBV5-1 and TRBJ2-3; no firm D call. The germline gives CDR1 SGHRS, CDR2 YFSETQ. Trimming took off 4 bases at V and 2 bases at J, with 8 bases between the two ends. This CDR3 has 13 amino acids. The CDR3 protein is CASSLDFTDTQYF. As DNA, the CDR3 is TGCGCCAGCAGCCTAGACTTCACAGATACGCAGTATTTT.

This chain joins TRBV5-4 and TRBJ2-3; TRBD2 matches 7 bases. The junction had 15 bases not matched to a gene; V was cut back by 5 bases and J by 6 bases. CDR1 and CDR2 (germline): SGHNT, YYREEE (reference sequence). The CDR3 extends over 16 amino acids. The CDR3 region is CASRELGGTGRDTQYF. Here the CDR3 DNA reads TGTGCCAGCAGGGAGTTGGGGGGGACGGGAAGGGATACGCAGTATTTT.

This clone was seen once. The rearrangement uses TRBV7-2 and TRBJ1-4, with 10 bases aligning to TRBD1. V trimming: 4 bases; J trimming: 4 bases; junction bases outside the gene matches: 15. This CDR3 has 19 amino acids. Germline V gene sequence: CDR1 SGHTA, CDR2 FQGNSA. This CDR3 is CASSSPWGTGAWGNEKLFF. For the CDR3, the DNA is TGTGCCAGCAGCTCTCCCTGGGGGACAGGGGCTTGGGGTAATGAAAAACTGTTTTTT.

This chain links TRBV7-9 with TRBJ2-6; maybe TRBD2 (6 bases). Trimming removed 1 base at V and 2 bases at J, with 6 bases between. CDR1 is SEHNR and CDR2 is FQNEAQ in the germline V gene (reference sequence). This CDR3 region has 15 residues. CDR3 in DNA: TGTGCCAGCAGCTTAGGGGGGGCTGGGGCCAACGTCCTGACTTTC. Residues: CASSLGGAGANVLTF.

The CDR3 DNA is TGTGCCAGCAGCGCAACCGACAGGGGGCTTTACGAGCAGTACTTC. As protein: CASSATDRGLYEQYF. J is TRBJ2-7 and V is TRBV9; 10 nucleotides line up with TRBD1. CDR1 is SGDLS and CDR2 is YYNGEE in the germline V gene. V was pared by 3 bases and J by 4 bases, with 7 bases of the junction left unmatched. The CDR3 is made up of 15 amino acids.

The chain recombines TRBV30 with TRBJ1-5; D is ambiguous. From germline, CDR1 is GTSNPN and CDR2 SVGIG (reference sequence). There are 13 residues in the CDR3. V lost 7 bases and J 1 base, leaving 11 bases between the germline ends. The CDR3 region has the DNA TGTGCCTTCTCACTGCGGAGCAATCAGCCCCAGCATTTT. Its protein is CAFSLRSNQPQHF.

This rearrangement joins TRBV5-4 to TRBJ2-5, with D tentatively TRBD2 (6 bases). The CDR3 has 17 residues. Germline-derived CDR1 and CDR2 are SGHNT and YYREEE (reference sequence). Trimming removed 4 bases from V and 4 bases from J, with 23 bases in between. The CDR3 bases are TGTGCCAGCAGCAAGGGACTGCCCCACGGTGGGTTAGAGACCCAGTACTTC. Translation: CASSKGLPHGGLETQYF.

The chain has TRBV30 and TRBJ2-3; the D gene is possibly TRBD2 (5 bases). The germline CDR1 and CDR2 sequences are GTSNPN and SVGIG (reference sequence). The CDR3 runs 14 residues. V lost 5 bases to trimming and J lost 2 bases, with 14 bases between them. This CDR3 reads CAWGRSGFTDTQYF. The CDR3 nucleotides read TGTGCCTGGGGGAGAAGCGGATTCACAGATACGCAGTATTTT.

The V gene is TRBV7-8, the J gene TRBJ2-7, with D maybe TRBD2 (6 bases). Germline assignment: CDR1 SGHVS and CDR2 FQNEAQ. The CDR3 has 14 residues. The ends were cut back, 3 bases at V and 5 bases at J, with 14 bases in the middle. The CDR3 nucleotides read TGTGCCAGCAGCTTGACTAGTCCTCTCCACGAGCAGTACTTC. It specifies CASSLTSPLHEQYF.

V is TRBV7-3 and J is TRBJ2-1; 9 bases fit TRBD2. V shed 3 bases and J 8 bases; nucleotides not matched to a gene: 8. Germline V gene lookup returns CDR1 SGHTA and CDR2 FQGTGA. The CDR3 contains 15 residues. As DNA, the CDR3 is TGTGCCAGCAGCTTTCGGCTAGCGGGACCGGATGAGCAGTTCTTC. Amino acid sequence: CASSFRLAGPDEQFF.

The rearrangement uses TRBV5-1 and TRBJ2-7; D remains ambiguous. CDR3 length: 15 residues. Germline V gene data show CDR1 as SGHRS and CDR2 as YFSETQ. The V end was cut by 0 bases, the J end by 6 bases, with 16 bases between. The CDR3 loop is CASSLEAGQFSEQYF. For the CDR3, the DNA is TGCGCCAGCAGCTTGGAGGCTGGTCAGTTTTCCGAGCAGTACTTC.

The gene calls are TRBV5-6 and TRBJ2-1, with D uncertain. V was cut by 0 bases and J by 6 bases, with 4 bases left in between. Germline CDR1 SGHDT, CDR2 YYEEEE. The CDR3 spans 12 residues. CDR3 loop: CASSLVSNEQFF. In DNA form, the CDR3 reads TGTGCCAGCAGCTTGGTGAGCAATGAGCAGTTCTTC.

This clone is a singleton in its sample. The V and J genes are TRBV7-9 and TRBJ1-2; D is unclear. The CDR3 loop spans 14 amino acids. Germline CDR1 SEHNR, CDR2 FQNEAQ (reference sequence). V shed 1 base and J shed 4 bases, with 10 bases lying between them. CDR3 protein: CASSLGASSYGYTF. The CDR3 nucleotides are TGTGCCAGCAGCTTAGGCGCGTCCTCCTATGGCTACACCTTC.

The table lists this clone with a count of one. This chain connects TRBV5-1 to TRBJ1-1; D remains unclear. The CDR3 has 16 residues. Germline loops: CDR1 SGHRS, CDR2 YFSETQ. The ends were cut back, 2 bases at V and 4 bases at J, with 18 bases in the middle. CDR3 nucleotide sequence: TGCGCCAGCAGCTTCTATTCAGCGGATATTGCCACTGAAGCTTTCTTT. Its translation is CASSFYSADIATEAFF. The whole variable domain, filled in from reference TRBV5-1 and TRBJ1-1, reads KAGVTQTPRYLIKTRGQQVTLSCSPISGHRSVSWYQQTPGQGLQFLFEYFSETQRNKGNFPGRFSGRQFSNSRSEMNVSTLELGDSALYLCASSFYSADIATEAFFGQGTRLTVV.

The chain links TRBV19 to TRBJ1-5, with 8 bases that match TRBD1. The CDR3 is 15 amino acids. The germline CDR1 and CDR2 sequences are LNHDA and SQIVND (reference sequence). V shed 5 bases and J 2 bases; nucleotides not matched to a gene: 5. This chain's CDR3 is CASSRQGIGNQPQHF. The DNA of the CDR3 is TGTGCCAGTAGTCGACAGGGGATCGGCAATCAGCCCCAGCATTTT.

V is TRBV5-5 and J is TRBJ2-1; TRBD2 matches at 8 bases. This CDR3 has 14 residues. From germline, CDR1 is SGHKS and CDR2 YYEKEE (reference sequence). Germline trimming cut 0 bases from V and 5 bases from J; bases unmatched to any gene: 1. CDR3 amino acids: CASSLELADNEQFF. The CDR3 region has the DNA TGTGCCAGCAGCTTGGAACTAGCGGACAATGAGCAGTTCTTC.

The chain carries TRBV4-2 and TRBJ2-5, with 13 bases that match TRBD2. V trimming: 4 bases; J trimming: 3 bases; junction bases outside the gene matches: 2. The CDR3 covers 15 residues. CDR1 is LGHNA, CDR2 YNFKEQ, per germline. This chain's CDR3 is CASSLGTSGKETQYF. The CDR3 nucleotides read TGTGCCAGCAGCCTCGGGACTAGCGGGAAAGAGACCCAGTACTTC.

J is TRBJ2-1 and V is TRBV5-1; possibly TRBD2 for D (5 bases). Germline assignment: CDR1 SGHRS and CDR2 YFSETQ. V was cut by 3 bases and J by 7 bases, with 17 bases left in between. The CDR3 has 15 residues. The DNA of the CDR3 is TGCGCCAGCAGCTCCCGGGATCTAGCCCTAAATGAGCAGTTCTTC. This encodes CASSSRDLALNEQFF. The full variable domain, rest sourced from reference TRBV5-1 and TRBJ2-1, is KAGVTQTPRYLIKTRGQQVTLSCSPISGHRSVSWYQQTPGQGLQFLFEYFSETQRNKGNFPGRFSGRQFSNSRSEMNVSTLELGDSALYLCASSSRDLALNEQFFGPGTRLTVL.

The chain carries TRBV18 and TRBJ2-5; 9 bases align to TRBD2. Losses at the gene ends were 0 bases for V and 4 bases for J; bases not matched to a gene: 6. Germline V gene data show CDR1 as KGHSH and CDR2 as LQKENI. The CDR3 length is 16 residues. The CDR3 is CASSPPVAGGGETQYF. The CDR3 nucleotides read TGTGCCAGCTCACCACCAGTTGCGGGAGGGGGAGAGACCCAGTACTTC.

CDR3 nucleotide sequence: TGTGCCAGCAGCTTAGGGGGGGACAGGGGTCAGCCCCAGCATTTT. Residues: CASSLGGDRGQPQHF. The J gene is TRBJ1-5, the V gene TRBV7-8; 10 bases align to TRBD1. Germline V gene data show CDR1 as SGHVS and CDR2 as FQNEAQ. Trimming removed 1 base from V and 6 bases from J; junction bases left unmatched: 3. CDR3 size: 15 residues.

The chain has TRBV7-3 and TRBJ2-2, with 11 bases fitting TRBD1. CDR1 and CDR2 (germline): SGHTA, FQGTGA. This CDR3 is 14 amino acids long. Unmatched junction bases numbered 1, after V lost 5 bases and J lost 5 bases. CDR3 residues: CASSRDRGTGELFF. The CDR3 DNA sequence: TGTGCCAGCAGCCGGGACAGGGGGACCGGGGAGCTGTTTTTT.

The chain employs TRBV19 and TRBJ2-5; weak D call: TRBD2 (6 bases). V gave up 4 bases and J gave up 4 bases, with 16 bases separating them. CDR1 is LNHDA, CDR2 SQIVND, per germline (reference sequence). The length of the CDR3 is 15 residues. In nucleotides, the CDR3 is TGTGCCAGTAGTACCAGACGGGACTTAGGAGAGACCCAGTACTTC. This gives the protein CASSTRRDLGETQYF.

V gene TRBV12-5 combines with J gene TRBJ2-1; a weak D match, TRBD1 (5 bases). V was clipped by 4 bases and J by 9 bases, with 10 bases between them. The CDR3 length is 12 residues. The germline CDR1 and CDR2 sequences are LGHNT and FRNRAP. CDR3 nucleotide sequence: TGTGCTAGTGGTTCCTCTAGGGGTGAGCAGTTCTTC. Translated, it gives CASGSSRGEQFF.

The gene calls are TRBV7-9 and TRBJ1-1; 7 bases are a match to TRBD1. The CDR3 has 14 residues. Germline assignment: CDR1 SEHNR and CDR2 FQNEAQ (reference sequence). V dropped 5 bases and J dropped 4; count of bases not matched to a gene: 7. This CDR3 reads CASSPTQGGTEAFF. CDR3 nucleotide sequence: TGTGCCAGCAGCCCGACCCAGGGGGGCACTGAAGCTTTCTTT.

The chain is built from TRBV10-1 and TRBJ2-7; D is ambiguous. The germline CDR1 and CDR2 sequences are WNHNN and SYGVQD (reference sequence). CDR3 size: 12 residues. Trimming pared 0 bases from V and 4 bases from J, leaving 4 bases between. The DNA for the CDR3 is TGCGCCAGCAGTGAGTCCAGGTACGAGCAGTACTTC. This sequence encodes CASSESRYEQYF.

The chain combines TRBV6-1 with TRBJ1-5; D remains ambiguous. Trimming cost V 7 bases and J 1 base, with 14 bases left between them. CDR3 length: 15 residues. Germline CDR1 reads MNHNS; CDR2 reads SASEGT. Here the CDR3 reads CASISTLLSNQPQHF. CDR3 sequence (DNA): TGTGCCAGCATCTCGACACTTTTAAGCAATCAGCCCCAGCATTTT.

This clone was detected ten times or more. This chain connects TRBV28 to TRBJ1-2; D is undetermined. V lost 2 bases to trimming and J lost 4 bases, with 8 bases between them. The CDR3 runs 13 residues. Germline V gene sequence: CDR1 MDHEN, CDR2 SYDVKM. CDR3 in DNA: TGTGCCAGCAGTTTAAAAGCTAGCTATGGCTACACCTTC. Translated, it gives CASSLKASYGYTF.